This T cell receptor (beta chain) was found in a study of blood T cell repertoires in COVID-19. Study summary: Spain, Italy and the United States supplied samples that represented acute and convalescent COVID-19. T cells, B-cell-depleted T cells, or PBMCs supplied cDNA or gDNA.

Trimming removed 0 bases from V and 3 bases from J; junction bases left unmatched: 23. From germline, CDR1 is LGHNT and CDR2 FRNRAP. The CDR3 is 22 residues long. Per the study methods: Estimates of nucleated cell counts were drawn from the amplification of reference gene primers. Assay: immunoSEQ multiplex PCR; the TCRdb copy retains only in-frame clones and omits some. V, J and clone size reflect that table, while D and trimming were determined from the DNA. The data contain tens of thousands of clones, about 86% of them singletons. The chain is built from TRBV12-5 and TRBJ2-1, with 7 nucleotides matching TRBD2. This receptor was identified in a man in his forties or fifties with acute or convalescent COVID-19. The specimen was peripheral blood. CDR3 sequence reads: CASGLVRDYTLSKTTIYNEQFF. The CDR3 DNA reads as TGTGCTAGTGGTTTGGTTAGGGACTACACCCTCTCAAAGACCACGATCTACAATGAGCAGTTCTTC.